This TCR beta chain stems from a study of OX40 agonist ivuxolimab in advanced cancers. Regarding the complete study: Ivuxolimab was a fully human IgG2 agonistic monoclonal antibody targeting the costimulatory receptor OX40 (CD134). Of the 50 to 55 patients in dose escalation, 19 had hepatocellular carcinoma, around 15 had melanoma, 9 had renal cell carcinoma and 9 had head and neck cancer. The paper describes the monotherapy dose-escalation part (N ≈ 49 patients) of the phase I trial of ivuxolimab. Prior anti-PD-1, anti-PD-L1 or anti-CTLA-4 therapy was permitted, and checkpoint inhibitors had been received by roughly 40% of dose-escalation patients. The purpose of peripheral TCRbeta sequencing was to test whether ivuxolimab changed TCR sequence diversity and led to clonal T-cell expansion. Intravenous ivuxolimab was administered to patients every 2 weeks at six dose levels: 0.01, 0.1, 0.3, 1.5, 3 and 10 mg/kg. A male proportion of almost 85% and a mean age of approximately 55 years, ranging from 23 to 79, were recorded for the dose-escalation cohort. Partial responses occurred in three dose-escalation patients, of whom one had hepatocellular carcinoma and two had cutaneous melanoma. The paper as a whole reports these results and caveats: Clonal expansion of both CD4+ and CD8+ blood T cells was observed from baseline to week 6 at doses 0.1 to 3.0 mg/kg. Low levels of normalized T-cell clonal expansion were also seen in some patients who did not respond. Antigen specificity was not determined for the clonally expanded peripheral T cells. In the 0.1-3.0 mg/kg groups, partial responders had among the lowest normalized peripheral clonal expansion, particularly in CD8+ T cells. After ivuxolimab, CD8+ T cells had more expanded clones than CD4+ T cells on average.

Points on this clone: Its antigen specificity is not known. Per-base qualities were not stored, and no clone one base away is much larger.

Patients with autoimmune disease history or receiving systemic immunosuppression were excluded from the trial. Peripheral blood for TCR sequencing was drawn from every dose cohort at baseline, at cycle 4 day 1 and at cycle 7 day 1. The samples were taken from a phase I, first-in-human, multicenter, open-label dose-escalation trial of ivuxolimab. The trial enrolled adults with locally advanced or metastatic head and neck squamous cell, hepatocellular, melanoma or renal cell carcinoma. Before TCR sequencing, CD4+ T cells and CD8+ T cells were sorted from peripheral blood as separate populations. Genomic DNA was isolated from the sorted cells so that the TCRbeta CDR3 region could be sequenced. The immunoSEQ Assay was used for sequencing of TCRbeta CDR3 regions. TCRdb re-hosts the immuneACCESS table, in-frame sequences only. Its copies lack some clones; in the studies checked, an unresolved V gene accounts for under half of them, and the cause for the rest is not known. The sample table holds fewer than 65,000 clones, of which roughly 85% were seen once. The top ten clones comprise roughly 1.2% of the sample.

At the junction V is shortened by 0 bases and J by 2 bases; bases outside the gene matches: 6. CDR1 and CDR2 were assigned from the germline V gene as ENHRY and SYGVKD. Its CDR3 holds 16 amino acids, cysteine through phenylalanine. Solely the CDR3 DNA is kept, with 48 bases framed from the first base. The receptor chain draws on TRBV10-3 and TRBJ1-1; 7 bases in between match TRBD1. The source is an adult with an advanced solid tumor such as melanoma, head and neck, liver or kidney cancer. The input for sequencing was CD4+ or CD8+ T cells sorted from blood, taken in a trial of the OX40 agonist ivuxolimab. The CDR3 loop reads CAISESFGTANTEAFF. In nucleotide form, the sequence is TGTGCCATCAGTGAGTCGTTTGGGACAGCTAACACTGAAGCTTTCTTT.